The 28 T cell receptor beta chains below were found in one sample sequenced in a study of beta chain features in type 1 diabetes listed by TCRdb under 2018. The library was generated by the immunoSEQ multiplex PCR assay. The entire amount of isolated RNA was reverse transcribed using the High Capacity cDNA Reverse Transcription Kit, so the sequenced TCRB transcripts were expressed ones. Here the immuneACCESS table is served through TCRdb, limited to in-frame sequences with V and J called. Missing clones are a known gap in these copies; in checked studies unresolved V genes cover under half, and the rest lacks a known reason. The sample data list about half a million clones, and about an eighth of these were observed just once. About 0.042% of the sample rests with the top ten. Sequencing was done on a sample of naive CD4+ T cells from blood. The cell subset or site label for this specimen denotes: true naive CD4+ T cells. These receptors came from a woman younger than 35 in good health.

This clone was recorded a few times. The chain joins TRBV9 to TRBJ2-1; the match to TRBD2 covers 14 bases. The germline V gene has CDR1 SGDLS and CDR2 YYNGEE. The length of the CDR3 is 16 residues. Unmatched junction bases numbered 4, after V lost 0 bases and J lost 8 bases. In DNA, the CDR3 is TGTGCCAGCAGCGTAGGAGGGACTAGCGGGAGTCATGAGCAGTTCTTC. As protein: CASSVGGTSGSHEQFF.

For the CDR3, the DNA is TGCAGCGTTGAGGGGGATACCCGAACAGATACGCAGTATTTT. Encoded protein: CSVEGDTRTDTQYF. The chain combines TRBV29-1 with TRBJ2-3; D might be TRBD1 or TRBD2, each matching 5 bases. This CDR3 has 14 amino acids. V lost 3 bases to trimming and J lost 3 bases, with 13 bases between them. Germline CDR1 and CDR2: SQVTM and ANQGSEA.

There are a few counts of this clone. The rearrangement joins TRBV27 to TRBJ2-5; D tentatively fits TRBD1 or TRBD2 (5 bases each). The CDR3 runs to 15 residues. V lost 6 bases and J lost 2, with 16 bases in between. Germline values: CDR1 MNHEY, CDR2 SMNVEV (reference sequence). In DNA form, the CDR3 reads TGTGCCAGCAGACCGGGACGGTACTTACAAGAGACCCAGTACTTC. This translates into CASRPGRYLQETQYF.

The rearrangement joins TRBV13 to TRBJ2-1; 8 bases are a match to TRBD1. The CDR3 is 15 residues long. The V and J ends lost 2 bases and 5 bases, in that order; junction bases with no gene match: 5. Germline V gene lookup returns CDR1 PRHDT and CDR2 FYEKMQ (reference sequence). In DNA form, the CDR3 reads TGTGCCAGCAGCTTACAGGGGGCAAGAAACAATGAGCAGTTCTTC. Amino acids: CASSLQGARNNEQFF.

This clone was detected a few times. The chain is built from TRBV2 and TRBJ2-1, with 9 bases fitting TRBD1. This CDR3 is built from 13 residues. Germline V gene sequence: CDR1 SNHLY, CDR2 FYNNEI. The ends lost 4 bases at V and 9 bases at J; junction bases unmatched: 4. The CDR3 DNA reads TGTGCCAGCAGTGTACGACAGGGGGTTGAGCAGTTCTTC. Residues: CASSVRQGVEQFF.

This clone was seen a few times. J is TRBJ2-5 and V is TRBV7-2; D perhaps matches TRBD2 (5 bases). The V end lost 2 bases, the J end lost 1 base, and 8 bases lay between the germline ends. The CDR3 loop spans 14 amino acids. Germline values: CDR1 SGHTA, CDR2 FQGNSA. The CDR3 nucleotides read TGTGCCAGCAGCTTATCCGGGGTCCAAGAGACCCAGTACTTC. Translating gives CASSLSGVQETQYF. The entire variable domain, with the rest obtained from reference TRBV7-2 and TRBJ2-5, is as follows: GAGVSQSPSNKVTEKGKDVELRCDPISGHTALYWYRQSLGQGLEFLIYFQGNSAPDKSGLPSDRFSAERTGGSVSTLTIQRTQQEDSAVYLCASSLSGVQETQYFGPGTRLLVL.

This clone was detected a few times. This chain links TRBV28 with TRBJ1-4; D unclear. Trimming pared 6 bases from V and 0 bases from J, leaving 14 bases between. CDR1 and CDR2 from the germline V gene are MDHEN and SYDVKM. The CDR3 is made up of 16 amino acids. This CDR3 reads CASSLTRSATNEKLFF. CDR3 nucleotides: TGTGCCAGCAGCCTAACTCGGAGTGCAACTAATGAAAAACTGTTTTTT.

In its sample, this clone was seen a few times. The J gene is TRBJ2-1, the V gene TRBV5-1; 7 bases align to TRBD2. V was clipped by 0 bases and J by 0 bases; unmatched bases: 3. The germline V gene encodes CDR1 SGHRS and CDR2 YFSETQ. The CDR3 is 16 residues long. The CDR3 is CASSLAASGSYNEQFF. The CDR3 DNA reads as TGCGCCAGCAGCTTGGCCGCTAGCGGCTCCTACAATGAGCAGTTCTTC.

This clone occurred a few times. V usage is TRBV28 and J usage is TRBJ2-7; possibly TRBD1 for D (8 bases). V lost 4 bases and J lost 1, with 14 bases in between. Germline CDR1 MDHEN, CDR2 SYDVKM. The CDR3 covers 15 residues. The CDR3 spells CASSYAQGGSYEQYV. The CDR3 DNA is TGTGCCAGCAGTTACGCACAGGGGGGGTCCTACGAGCAGTACGTC.

The V call is TRBV12-5, the J call TRBJ1-2, with TRBD1 identical over 7 bases. The CDR3 is 12 residues long. Germline lookup yields CDR1 LGHNT and CDR2 FRNRAP. The ends lost 6 bases at V and 4 bases at J; junction bases unmatched: 2. The CDR3 reads CASGRDSYGYTF. CDR3 nucleotides: TGTGCTAGTGGACGGGACAGCTATGGCTACACCTTC.

The chain combines TRBV7-3 with TRBJ2-3; 8 nucleotides line up with TRBD2. In germline, CDR1 is SGHTA, CDR2 FQGTGA. Trimming took 3 bases from V and 2 from J; bases not matched to a gene: 1. This CDR3 has 14 residues. CDR3 sequence: CASSFSGDTDTQYF. CDR3 nucleotide sequence: TGTGCCAGCAGCTTTAGCGGGGACACAGATACGCAGTATTTT.

The J gene is TRBJ2-3, the V gene TRBV11-2; D unresolved. V dropped 6 bases and J dropped 2 bases, with 6 bases sitting between them. From germline, CDR1 is SGHAT and CDR2 FQNNGV. The CDR3 runs to 12 residues. CDR3 bases: TGTGCCAGCAGTCGGATCACAGATACGCAGTATTTT. Protein sequence: CASSRITDTQYF.

This chain joins TRBV29-1 and TRBJ2-3; no definite D call. CDR1 and CDR2 from the germline V gene are SQVTM and ANQGSEA. V was shortened by 1 base and J by 0 bases, with 5 bases between the two germline ends. The CDR3 contains 13 residues. The DNA for the CDR3 is TGCAGCGTTGAAGGACCTAGCACAGATACGCAGTATTTT. Its translation: CSVEGPSTDTQYF.

V gene TRBV7-9 combines with J gene TRBJ2-7, with D tentatively TRBD1 (6 bases). The germline CDR1 and CDR2 sequences are SEHNR and FQNEAQ (reference sequence). This CDR3 region has 14 residues. V shed 5 bases and J shed 1 base, with 12 bases lying between them. The CDR3 reads CASSREQGSYEQYF. Here the CDR3 DNA reads TGTGCCAGCAGCCGAGAACAGGGATCCTACGAGCAGTACTTC. The variable domain in full, completed from reference TRBV7-9 and TRBJ2-7, reads DTGVSQNPRHKITKRGQNVTFRCDPISEHNRLYWYRQTLGQGPEFLTYFQNEAQLEKSRLLSDRFSAERPKGSFSTLEIQRTEQGDSAMYLCASSREQGSYEQYFGPGTRLTVT.

This clone has only a few counts. The chain is built from TRBV15 and TRBJ1-5; D is perhaps TRBD1 (5 bases). Trimming took 0 bases from V and 5 from J, leaving 14 bases between them. CDR3 length equals 16 residues. Germline lookup yields CDR1 LNHNV and CDR2 YYDKDF (reference sequence). CDR3 DNA: TGTGCCACCAGCAGAGATCCACAGGCGAGCTATCAGCCCCAGCATTTT. Its protein is CATSRDPQASYQPQHF.

This clone was seen a handful of times. The V and J genes are TRBV29-1 and TRBJ2-7; TRBD2 agrees at 8 bases. J lost 5 bases, V lost 6 bases, and 6 bases had no gene match. From germline, CDR1 is SQVTM and CDR2 ANQGSEA. The CDR3 runs 12 residues. In DNA form, the CDR3 reads TGCAGCGTAGGACTAGCCTCGGACGAGCAGTACTTC. Amino acids: CSVGLASDEQYF.

This chain joins TRBV7-3 and TRBJ2-6; D gene unclear. This CDR3 is 16 amino acids long. The germline V gene has CDR1 SGHTA and CDR2 FQGTGA. The V end lost 1 base, the J end lost 0 bases, and 7 bases lay between the germline ends. The chain's CDR3 is CASSLMASSGANVLTF. CDR3 DNA sequence: TGTGCCAGCAGCTTAATGGCTAGCTCTGGGGCCAACGTCCTGACTTTC.

The J gene is TRBJ2-7, the V gene TRBV9, with D hard to call. Deletions cut 3 bases from V and 6 bases from J, with 13 bases between. CDR3 length: 13 residues. In germline, CDR1 is SGDLS, CDR2 YYNGEE. Written as DNA, the CDR3 is TGTGCCAGCAGCGCCCGGGTGAACTCCGAGCAGTACTTC. Amino acid sequence: CASSARVNSEQYF.

In its sample, this clone was seen a few times. The chain combines TRBV9 with TRBJ2-1, with D tentatively TRBD2 (6 bases). The CDR3 spans 15 residues. V dropped 3 bases and J dropped 4 bases, with 14 bases sitting between them. The germline gives CDR1 SGDLS, CDR2 YYNGEE. CDR3 protein: CASSAGAQRYNEQFF. The CDR3 bases are TGTGCCAGCAGCGCGGGAGCTCAAAGATACAATGAGCAGTTCTTC. Complete variable domain (other parts from reference TRBV9 and TRBJ2-1): DSGVTQTPKHLITATGQRVTLRCSPRSGDLSVYWYQQSLDQGLQFLIQYYNGEERAKGNILERFSAQQFPDLHSELNLSSLELGDSALYFCASSAGAQRYNEQFFGPGTRLTVL.

This clone has a handful of counts. CDR3: CAWSPKIAGRRADTQYF. The CDR3 region has the DNA TGTGCCTGGAGCCCCAAAATAGCGGGTCGTCGGGCAGATACGCAGTATTTT. V gene TRBV30 combines with J gene TRBJ2-3; 7 positions agree with TRBD2. The CDR3 extends over 17 amino acids. V lost 3 bases, J lost 4 bases, and 16 bases stayed unmatched. Germline CDR1 reads GTSNPN; CDR2 reads SVGIG (reference sequence).

The V call is TRBV7-9, the J call TRBJ1-5, with a weak D call TRBD1 (6 bases). There are 13 residues in the CDR3. Germline V lookup: CDR1 SEHNR, CDR2 FQNEAQ (reference sequence). V lost 4 bases, J lost 2 bases, and 6 bases lay in between. The CDR3 DNA follows: TGTGCCAGCAGCTGGACAGGCAATCAGCCCCAGCATTTT. It translates to CASSWTGNQPQHF.

The rearrangement uses TRBV29-1 and TRBJ2-7; D is unclear. CDR1 SQVTM and CDR2 ANQGSEA come from the germline V gene. This CDR3 is 13 amino acids long. V lost 4 bases and J 2 bases, leaving 12 bases between the germline ends. CDR3 region: CSVGVALAYEQYF. The CDR3 DNA follows: TGCAGCGTTGGGGTCGCTCTCGCCTACGAGCAGTACTTC.

Comment on this clone: One junction end does not reproduce the germline sequence, and a read error may be involved. The chain employs TRBV6-1 and TRBJ2-6, with 7 bases fitting TRBD1. The CDR3 sequence is 16 residues long. CDR1 is MNHNS, CDR2 SASEGT, per germline. CDR3 in DNA: TGTGCCAGCCGTGAGACAGGGCACTCTGGGGCCAACGTCCTGACTTTC. Translating gives CASRETGHSGANVLTF.

This clone has only a few counts. The rearrangement joins TRBV18 to TRBJ1-2, with 9 bases that match TRBD1. The germline V gene has CDR1 KGHSH and CDR2 LQKENI. After removal of 4 bases from V and 8 bases from J, the junction contained 8 bases not matched to a gene. This CDR3 region has 14 residues. The CDR3 coding sequence is TGTGCCAGCTCACGGCCGGGACAGGGAGGAGGCTACACCTTC. Amino acids: CASSRPGQGGGYTF.

This clone came up a few times. This chain joins TRBV15 and TRBJ2-7; maybe TRBD1 (6 bases). The CDR3 covers 14 residues. In germline, CDR1 is LNHNV, CDR2 YYDKDF (reference sequence). Trimming shortened V by 0 bases and J by 6 bases, and 12 bases separated the two germline ends. The CDR3 DNA sequence: TGTGCCACCAGCAGAGAAACACAGGGTTTCGAGCAGTACGTC. Translating gives CATSRETQGFEQYV.

The chain links TRBV5-1 to TRBJ2-3; the match to TRBD1 covers 10 bases. The CDR3 contains 15 residues. The V and J ends lost 3 bases and 6 bases, in that order; junction bases with no gene match: 7. Germline CDR1 and CDR2: SGHRS and YFSETQ. The CDR3 bases are TGCGCCAGCAGCTCCTCCGGGACAGGGGCGGATACGCAGTATTTT. This gives the protein CASSSSGTGADTQYF.

The rearrangement links TRBV9 to TRBJ2-1; TRBD2 matches at 11 bases. Germline V CDR1 and CDR2: SGDLS, YYNGEE. Trimming at V came to 0 bases and at J to 4 bases, leaving 3 bases not matched to a gene. The CDR3 contains 16 residues. CDR3 DNA: TGTGCCAGCAGCGTAGCTGGGACTAGCGGATACAATGAGCAGTTCTTC. It is translated as CASSVAGTSGYNEQFF.

The chain recombines TRBV5-1 with TRBJ2-1; D remains unclear. Germline CDR1 is SGHRS and CDR2 is YFSETQ. Deletions cut 2 bases from V and 8 bases from J, with 5 bases between. This CDR3 has 11 amino acids. The chain's CDR3 is CASSFIDEQFF. The CDR3 nucleotides are TGCGCCAGCAGCTTTATCGATGAGCAGTTCTTC.